This T cell receptor (beta chain) was observed in a study of blood T cell repertoires in COVID-19. Study context: COVID-19 samples, acute and convalescent, were from the United States, Italy and Spain. The cDNA or gDNA used as material had been derived from T cells, B-cell-depleted T cells, or PBMCs.

Original processing methods: Amplifying reference gene primers gave estimates of nucleated cell counts. Sequencing was performed with immunoSEQ multiplex PCR; in TCRdb, only in-frame clones are kept and a portion is missing. V, J and clone size were drawn from that table, and D and trimming were deduced from the DNA. In the table there are fewer than 120,000 clones, more than 75% of which are singletons. Germline loops: CDR1 SGHDT, CDR2 YYEEEE. This CDR3 spans 14 amino acids. Trimming stripped 4 bases from V and 6 bases from J, with 13 bases between. This TCR came from a woman aged 45 to 65 with acute or convalescent COVID-19. The sample was peripheral blood. The chain links TRBV5-6 to TRBJ1-4; D is perhaps TRBD1 (6 bases). The CDR3 here is CASSPWDTHEKLFF. The CDR3 DNA is TGTGCCAGCAGCCCTTGGGACACCCATGAAAAACTGTTTTTT.